This T cell receptor (beta chain) comes out of a study of T cells in Graves' hyperthyroidism and ophthalmopathy. RNA transcripts were the template for amplifying TCR beta CDR3 regions. The HTBI primer set drove a first-round RT-PCR of the TCR CDR3. TCRdb re-called the multiplex PCR reads through MiXCR, storing one row per CDR3 protein. The sample includes about 360,000 distinct CDR3 sequences, around 13% of them seen just once. The germline V gene has CDR1 LNHNV and CDR2 YYDKDF (reference sequence). Trimming left V 3 bases short and J 4 bases short, with 15 bases between. The CDR3 totals 15 residues. At least ten counts were recorded for this clonotype. Its antigen is not identified. No progression to ophthalmopathy during 18 months of follow-up defined stable disease. The study based diagnoses on clinical symptoms, serum thyroxine and TRAb, thyroid ultrasound and orbital computed tomography. General study results and limits: The model anticipated ophthalmopathy a median approximately 6.6 months pre-onset. Expanded thyroid clonotypes (above 0.001) were mostly also found in blood.

The sequenced material came from blood. The receptor comes from a woman aged 18-29 years with Graves' hyperthyroidism. The V and J genes are TRBV15 and TRBJ1-2; possibly TRBD1 for D (6 bases). The CDR3 loop is CATSSRTEGGYGYTF. In DNA, the CDR3 is TGTGCCACCAGCAGCCGGACCGAGGGGGGCTATGGCTACACCTTC.